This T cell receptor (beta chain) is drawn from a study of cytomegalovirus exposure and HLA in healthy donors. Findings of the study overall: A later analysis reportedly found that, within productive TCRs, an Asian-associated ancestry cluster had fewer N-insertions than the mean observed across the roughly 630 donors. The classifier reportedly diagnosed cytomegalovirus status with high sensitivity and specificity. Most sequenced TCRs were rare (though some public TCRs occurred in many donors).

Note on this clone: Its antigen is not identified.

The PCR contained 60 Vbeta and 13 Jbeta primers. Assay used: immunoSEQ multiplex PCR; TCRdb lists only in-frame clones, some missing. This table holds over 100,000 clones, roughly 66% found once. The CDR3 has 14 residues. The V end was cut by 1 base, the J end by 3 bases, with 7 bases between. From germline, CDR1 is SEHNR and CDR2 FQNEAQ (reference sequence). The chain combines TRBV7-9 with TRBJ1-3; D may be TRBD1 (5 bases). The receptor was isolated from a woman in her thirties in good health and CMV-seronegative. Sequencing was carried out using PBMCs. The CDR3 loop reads CASSLDQGGNTIYF. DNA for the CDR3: TGTGCCAGCAGCTTAGATCAGGGTGGAAACACCATATATTTT.